This T cell receptor beta chain was identified during a study of identical twins. Study findings and constraints: Potential partial confounding of zero-insertion analyses by invariant MAIT and iNKT cells was noted.

In TCRdb, the 5' RACE reads were re-called with MiXCR into one record per CDR3 protein. The sample lists under 500,000 distinct CDR3 sequences, 14% seen once, with more than 0.8% in the top ten. Turning to this clonotype: The antigen is undetermined.

From germline, CDR1 is SGHAT and CDR2 FQNNGV. The CDR3 consists of 16 residues. Between the trimmed V and J ends, which lost 1 base and 2 bases, there was a span of 12 bases. These data also featured in a second study, about yellow fever vaccine responses in identical twins.

V is TRBV11-2 and J is TRBJ2-1; D unclear. What was sequenced was CD4+ T cells sorted from blood. The origin of this receptor is a young woman in good health. The CDR3 sequence is CASSLGVAGPYNEQFF. The DNA for the CDR3 is TGTGCCAGCAGCTTAGGGGTGGCAGGCCCCTACAATGAGCAGTTCTTC.